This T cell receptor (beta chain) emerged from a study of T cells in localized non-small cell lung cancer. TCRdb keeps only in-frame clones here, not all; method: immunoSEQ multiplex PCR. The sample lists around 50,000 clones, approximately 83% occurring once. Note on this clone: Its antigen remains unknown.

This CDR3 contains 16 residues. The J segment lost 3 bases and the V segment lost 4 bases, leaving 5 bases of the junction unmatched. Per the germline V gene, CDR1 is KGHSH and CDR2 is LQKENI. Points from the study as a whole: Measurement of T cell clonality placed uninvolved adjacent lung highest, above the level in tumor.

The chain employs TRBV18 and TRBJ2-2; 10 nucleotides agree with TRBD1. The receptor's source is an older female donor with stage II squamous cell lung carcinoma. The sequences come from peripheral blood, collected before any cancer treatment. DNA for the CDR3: TGTGCCAGCTCACTCGGGACAGGGGAGGACACCGGGGAGCTGTTTTTT. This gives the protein CASSLGTGEDTGELFF.